A selection of T cell receptor beta chains follows, all from one sample in a study of T cells in Graves' hyperthyroidism and ophthalmopathy. TCRdb called the multiplex PCR reads again in MiXCR, with one record for every CDR3 protein. Of 400,000 to 600,000 distinct CDR3 sequences in the sample, roughly 20% are singletons; the top ten hold about 26%. Sequencing used blood. These receptors were collected from a man aged 18 to 30 with Graves' hyperthyroidism. Both conserved end residues are part of each CDR3. A D gene is named only where the DNA matches it firmly. A row's size may be missing; if present it is once, few, many or a size class.

D | size | J | V | DNA | CDR3
TRBD2 | many | TRBJ2-7 | TRBV6-1 | TGTGCCAGCAGCCAAACTAGCGGGCCCTCCTACGAGCAGTACTTC | CASSQTSGPSYEQYF
. | many | TRBJ1-1 | TRBV11-1 | TGTGCCAGCAGAAGAAGGGGTGGCACTGAAGCTTTCTTT | CASRRRGGTEAFF
. | few | TRBJ2-2 | TRBV6-2/TRBV6-3 | TGTGCCAGCAGTCCACGGGCCCGTGGGACCGGGGAGCTGTTTTTT | CASSPRARGTGELFF
. | few | TRBJ2-7 | TRBV30 | TGTGCCTGGTCTCGGGCCACCTTATCCTACGAGCAGTACTTC | CAWSRATLSYEQYF
. | many | TRBJ2-5 | TRBV4-1 | TGCGCCAGCAGCCTACTAGCAATCCAAGAGACCCAGTACTTC | CASSLLAIQETQYF
. | . | TRBJ1-1 | TRBV30 | TGTGCCTGGAGAACAGGGAGGGGGAATGAAGCTTTCTTT | CAWRTGRGNEAFF
. | many | TRBJ1-5 | TRBV12-3/TRBV12-4 | TGTGCCAGCAGTTCGCCGGGGAGCCCTAATCAGCCCCAGCATTTT | CASSSPGSPNQPQHF
TRBD1 | many | TRBJ1-2 | TRBV2 | TGTGCCAGCAGTAAGGGTGCAGGGGGCGAGGGCTACACCTTC | CASSKGAGGEGYTF
TRBD2 | few | TRBJ2-7 | TRBV11-2 | TGTGCCAGCAGCTTAGTAGGGAGGGGACCATCGTACCGGGAGCAGTACTTC | CASSLVGRGPSYREQYF
. | many | TRBJ2-7 | TRBV11-2 | TGTGCCAGCAGCTCCCCAAGGAAGCCCTACGAGCAGTACTTC | CASSSPRKPYEQYF
. | many | TRBJ2-7 | TRBV6-5 | TGTGCCAGCAGTTACTACCCTAGGACTGACTACGAGCAGTACTTC | CASSYYPRTDYEQYF
. | few | TRBJ2-3 | TRBV9 | TGTGCCAGCAGTCGGAGGGGAGGTGCAACAGATACGCAGTATTTT | CASSRRGGATDTQYF
. | many | TRBJ2-7 | TRBV4-2 | TGTGCCAGCAGCCAAGCGCAAGAGCAGTACTTC | CASSQAQEQYF
. | many | TRBJ2-2 | TRBV5-1 | TGCGCCAGCAGCTTGGGACCGCGCTCCGGGGAGCTGTTTTTT | CASSLGPRSGELFF
. | many | TRBJ2-5 | TRBV6-2/TRBV6-3 | TGTGCCAGCAGTTCCCACAGACTTGCACGAGAGACCCAGTACTTC | CASSSHRLARETQYF
. | few | TRBJ2-5 | TRBV6-1 | TGTGCCAGCAGCCACCGGGGGGCCCCCCTTGAGACCCAGTACTTC | CASSHRGAPLETQYF
. | . | TRBJ2-7 | TRBV6-5 | TGTGCCAGCAGTTACTCGAGGGGTTACAGCGAGCAGTACTTC | CASSYSRGYSEQYF
. | few | TRBJ1-3 | TRBV7-4 | TGTGCCAGCAGCTTATTCCCAGGGAGCTCTGGAAGCACCATGTATTTT | CASSLFPGSSGSTMYF
. | . | TRBJ1-6 | TRBV30 | TGTGCCTGGAGTGTGACAGTAGATTCACCCCTCCACTTT | CAWSVTVDSPLHF
TRBD1 | . | TRBJ1-2 | TRBV15 | TGTGCCACCAGCAGAGGGGGGACAGGCGTTCATGGCTACACCTTC | CATSRGGTGVHGYTF
. | . | TRBJ2-2 | TRBV6-2/TRBV6-3 | TGTGCCAGCGTCATGACCGGGACCTACTTCGCGAACACCGGGGAGCTGTTTTTT | CASVMTGTYFANTGELFF
. | . | TRBJ1-2 | TRBV12-3/TRBV12-4 | TGTGCCAGCAGTCGGGACGGTCCCTCAGGCTACGCCTTC | CASSRDGPSGYAF
. | . | TRBJ1-2 | TRBV27 | TGTGCCAGCAGTTTAATGGGGGGGGATGGCTACACCTTC | CASSLMGGDGYTF
. | many | TRBJ1-3 | TRBV27 | TGTGCCAGCAGTTTTACAGGAACCTCTGGAAACACCATATATTTT | CASSFTGTSGNTIYF
TRBD1 | many | TRBJ2-2 | TRBV5-1 | TGCGCCAGCAGTCGCGACAGGGCCTCCCCCGGGGAGCTGTTTTTT | CASSRDRASPGELFF
. | many | TRBJ2-7 | TRBV19 | TGTGCCAGTAGTATGTCGGGGGACTACGAGCAGTACTTC | CASSMSGDYEQYF
. | few | TRBJ2-5 | TRBV7-9 | TGTGCCAGCAGCGCGGGGTCCTCTGGGGAGACCCAGTACTTC | CASSAGSSGETQYF
. | many | TRBJ1-5 | TRBV19 | TGTGCCAGTAGTATAGATCCGGGACAAGATAGCAATCAGCCCCAGCATTTT | CASSIDPGQDSNQPQHF
. | many | TRBJ2-7 | TRBV5-6 | TGTGCCAGCAGCTTGGGACAGAGAGCTTCCTACGAGCAGTACTTC | CASSLGQRASYEQYF
. | many | TRBJ2-4 | TRBV6-2/TRBV6-3 | TGTGCCAGCAGTTATAGTGGGGGGGCGGCCAAAAACATTCAGTACTTC | CASSYSGGAAKNIQYF
. | many | TRBJ1-1 | TRBV6-5 | TGTGCCAGCAGTTACTCGACTCCCGGTTTCGACACTGAAGCTTTCTTT | CASSYSTPGFDTEAFF
. | many | TRBJ1-1 | TRBV6-1 | TGTGCCAGCAGTGAGTCCGTGAACACTGAAGCTTTCTTT | CASSESVNTEAFF
TRBD1 | many | TRBJ2-5 | TRBV12-3/TRBV12-4 | TGTGCCAGCAGTTATCGGGACAGGGGCCCAGAGACCCAGTACTTC | CASSYRDRGPETQYF
TRBD1 | few | TRBJ2-7 | TRBV11-2 | TGTGCCAGCAGCTCCGGGACAGGGCTAAGCGAGCAGTACTTC | CASSSGTGLSEQYF
TRBD1 | many | TRBJ1-2 | TRBV5-5 | TGTGCCAGCAGCCCCCCGGGACAGGGTAACTATGGCTACACCTTC | CASSPPGQGNYGYTF
TRBD1 | many | TRBJ1-5 | TRBV27 | TGTGCCAGCAGTCTCGGGACAGGGGGCGTTCAGCCCCAGCATTTT | CASSLGTGGVQPQHF
TRBD1 | many | TRBJ1-1 | TRBV6-6 | TGTGCCAGCAGACCGGGACAGGTAACGACTGAAGCTTTCTTT | CASRPGQVTTEAFF
. | . | TRBJ2-7 | TRBV12-3/TRBV12-4 | TGTGCCAGCAGCAAGTCCGGAGGCGGCTACGAGCAGTACTTC | CASSKSGGGYEQYF
TRBD1 | many | TRBJ1-6 | TRBV28 | TGTGCCAGCACTGGGGACAGCCGTAATTCACCCCTCCACTTT | CASTGDSRNSPLHF
TRBD2 | . | TRBJ2-5 | TRBV20-1 | TGCAGTGCAACCGATTGGACTAGCGGGAGCCAAGAGACCCAGTACTTC | CSATDWTSGSQETQYF
TRBD1 | many | TRBJ2-7 | TRBV7-8 | TGTGCCAGCAGTTTAGCCGGGACAGGCTACGAGCAGTACTTC | CASSLAGTGYEQYF